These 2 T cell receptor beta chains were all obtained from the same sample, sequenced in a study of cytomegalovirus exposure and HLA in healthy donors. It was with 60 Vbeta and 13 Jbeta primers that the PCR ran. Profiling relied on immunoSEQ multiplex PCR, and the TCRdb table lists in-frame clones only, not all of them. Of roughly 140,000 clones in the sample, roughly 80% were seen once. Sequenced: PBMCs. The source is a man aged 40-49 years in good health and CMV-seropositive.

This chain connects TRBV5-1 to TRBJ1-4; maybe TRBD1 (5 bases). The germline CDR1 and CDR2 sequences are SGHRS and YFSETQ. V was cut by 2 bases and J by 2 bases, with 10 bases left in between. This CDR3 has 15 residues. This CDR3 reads CASSFHSGTNEKLFF. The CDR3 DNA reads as TGCGCCAGCAGCTTTCATTCAGGGACTAATGAAAAACTGTTTTTT.

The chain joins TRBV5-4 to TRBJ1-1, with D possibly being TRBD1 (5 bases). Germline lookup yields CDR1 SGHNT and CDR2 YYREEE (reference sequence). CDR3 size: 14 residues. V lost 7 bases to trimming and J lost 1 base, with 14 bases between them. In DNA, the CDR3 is TGTGCCAGCGGCGGTGGGGGGACGAACACTGAAGCTTTCTTT. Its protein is CASGGGGTNTEAFF.